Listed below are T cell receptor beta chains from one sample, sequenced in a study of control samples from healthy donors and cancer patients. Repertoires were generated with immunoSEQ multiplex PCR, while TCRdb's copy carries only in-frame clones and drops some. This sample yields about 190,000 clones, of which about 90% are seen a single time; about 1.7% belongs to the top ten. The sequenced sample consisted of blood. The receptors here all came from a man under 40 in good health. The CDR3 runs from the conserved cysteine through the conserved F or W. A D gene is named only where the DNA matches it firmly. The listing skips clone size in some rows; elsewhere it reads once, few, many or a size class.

CDR3 protein: CASENRGSNYGYTF
CDR3 DNA: TGTGCCAGCGAAAACAGGGGAAGTAACTATGGCTACACCTTC
clone size: NA
J gene: TRBJ1-2
D gene: TRBD1
V gene: TRBV19

CDR3 protein: CASSFLQETQYF
CDR3 DNA: TGCGCCAGCAGCTTCCTTCAAGAGACCCAGTACTTC
clone size: NA
J gene: TRBJ2-5
D gene: NA
V gene: TRBV5-1

CDR3 protein: CAISEGTGRGGEQYF
CDR3 DNA: TGTGCCATCAGTGAGGGCACAGGCAGGGGTGGCGAGCAGTACTTC
clone size: NA
J gene: TRBJ2-7
D gene: NA
V gene: TRBV10-3

CDR3 protein: CASTLTGATNSPLHF
CDR3 DNA: TGTGCCAGCACCCTGACAGGGGCGACCAATTCACCCCTCCACTTT
clone size: NA
J gene: TRBJ1-6
D gene: TRBD1
V gene: TRBV27

CDR3 protein: CASSVGGTRSDEQFF
CDR3 DNA: TGTGCCAGCAGCGTAGGTGGGACTAGGTCGGATGAGCAGTTCTTC
clone size: NA
J gene: TRBJ2-1
D gene: TRBD2
V gene: TRBV9

CDR3 protein: CASSGSGRAFF
CDR3 DNA: TGTGCCAGCAGCGGATCCGGGCGAGCTTTCTTT
clone size: NA
J gene: TRBJ1-1
D gene: NA
V gene: TRBV9

CDR3 protein: CASSSLQANYGYTF
CDR3 DNA: TGTGCCAGCAGTTCCCTCCAGGCTAACTATGGCTACACCTTC
clone size: NA
J gene: TRBJ1-2
D gene: NA
V gene: TRBV6-6

CDR3 protein: CASSPWDSTYEQYF
CDR3 DNA: TGTGCCAGCAGTCCCTGGGACAGCACCTACGAGCAGTACTTC
clone size: NA
J gene: TRBJ2-7
D gene: TRBD1
V gene: TRBV27

CDR3 protein: CASSYGENTEAFF
CDR3 DNA: TGTGCCAGCAGTTACGGGGAGAACACTGAAGCTTTCTTT
clone size: NA
J gene: TRBJ1-1
D gene: NA
V gene: TRBV6-5

CDR3 protein: CASSGGLAEENTGELFF
CDR3 DNA: TGTGCCAGCAGCGGAGGACTAGCGGAGGAGAACACCGGGGAGCTGTTTTTT
clone size: NA
J gene: TRBJ2-2
D gene: TRBD2
V gene: TRBV2

CDR3 protein: CASSRGQGSSPLHF
CDR3 DNA: TGTGCCAGCAGCCGGGGACAGGGCAGTTCACCCCTCCACTTT
clone size: NA
J gene: TRBJ1-6
D gene: TRBD1
V gene: TRBV5-6

CDR3 protein: CASSLRPLDNEKLFF
CDR3 DNA: TGCGCCAGCAGCCTGAGACCTCTAGACAATGAAAAACTGTTTTTT
clone size: NA
J gene: TRBJ1-4
D gene: NA
V gene: TRBV5-1

CDR3 protein: CASRSGTGNSWTEAFF
CDR3 DNA: TGCGCCAGCAGATCCGGGACGGGGAATTCGTGGACTGAAGCTTTCTTT
clone size: NA
J gene: TRBJ1-1
D gene: NA
V gene: TRBV10-2

CDR3 protein: CASTPGDRSVNEKLFF
CDR3 DNA: TGTGCCAGCACTCCGGGGGACAGGTCGGTGAATGAAAAACTGTTTTTT
clone size: NA
J gene: TRBJ1-4
D gene: TRBD1
V gene: TRBV19

CDR3 protein: CASSRGLAGRATYNEQFF
CDR3 DNA: TGTGCCAGCAGCCGAGGACTAGCGGGCCGAGCTACCTACAATGAGCAGTTCTTC
clone size: NA
J gene: TRBJ2-1
D gene: TRBD2
V gene: TRBV7-9

CDR3 protein: CASSLEPRGDASYGYTF
CDR3 DNA: TGTGCCAGCAGCTTAGAACCCCGGGGGGACGCAAGCTATGGCTACACCTTC
clone size: NA
J gene: TRBJ1-2
D gene: NA
V gene: TRBV7-8

CDR3 protein: CASSSLDRAFDETQYF
CDR3 DNA: TGTGCCAGCAGTTCCCTGGACAGGGCATTCGACGAGACCCAGTACTTC
clone size: NA
J gene: TRBJ2-5
D gene: TRBD1
V gene: TRBV6-6

CDR3 protein: CASAGGKSNQPQHF
CDR3 DNA: TGTGCCAGCGCGGGGGGGAAGAGCAATCAGCCCCAGCATTTT
clone size: NA
J gene: TRBJ1-5
D gene: NA
V gene: TRBV2

CDR3 protein: CSVGGRGQGYEQYF
CDR3 DNA: TGCAGCGTTGGGGGAAGGGGACAGGGGTACGAGCAGTACTTC
clone size: NA
J gene: TRBJ2-7
D gene: TRBD1
V gene: TRBV29-1

CDR3 protein: CASLSFGNTIYF
CDR3 DNA: TGCGCCAGCCTGTCTTTCGGAAACACCATATATTTT
clone size: NA
J gene: TRBJ1-3
D gene: NA
V gene: TRBV4-1

CDR3 protein: CASSFPLRDRGPGKITNEKLFF
CDR3 DNA: TGTGCCAGCAGCTTCCCTTTACGGGACAGGGGGCCGGGGAAGATAACTAATGAAAAACTGTTTTTT
clone size: NA
J gene: TRBJ1-4
D gene: NA
V gene: TRBV21-1

CDR3 protein: CASSVGGTDHNEQFF
CDR3 DNA: TGTGCCAGCAGCGTAGGGGGGACCGATCACAATGAGCAGTTCTTC
clone size: NA
J gene: TRBJ2-1
D gene: NA
V gene: TRBV9

CDR3 protein: CASSLEHSDTQYF
CDR3 DNA: TGTGCCAGCAGCCTCGAGCACTCAGATACGCAGTATTTT
clone size: NA
J gene: TRBJ2-3
D gene: NA
V gene: TRBV7-2

CDR3 protein: CSVQGTYEQYF
CDR3 DNA: TGCAGCGTCCAGGGGACCTACGAGCAGTACTTC
clone size: NA
J gene: TRBJ2-7
D gene: NA
V gene: TRBV29-1

CDR3 protein: CASSPGTGGSYEQYF
CDR3 DNA: TGTGCCAGTAGTCCCGGGACAGGGGGATCCTACGAGCAGTACTTC
clone size: few
J gene: TRBJ2-7
D gene: TRBD1
V gene: TRBV19

CDR3 protein: CASNLEGPGYGYTF
CDR3 DNA: TGTGCCAGCAACCTGGAGGGACCTGGATATGGCTACACCTTC
clone size: NA
J gene: TRBJ1-2
D gene: NA
V gene: TRBV2

CDR3 protein: CASSQERRTEAFF
CDR3 DNA: TGTGCCAGCAGCCAAGAGAGGAGGACTGAAGCTTTCTTT
clone size: NA
J gene: TRBJ1-1
D gene: NA
V gene: TRBV3-1/TRBV3-2

CDR3 protein: CATSDFFPTGVNYEQYF
CDR3 DNA: TGTGCCACCAGTGATTTTTTCCCCACAGGAGTAAACTACGAGCAGTACTTC
clone size: NA
J gene: TRBJ2-7
D gene: NA
V gene: TRBV24-1

CDR3 protein: CASSLRVSSYNEQFF
CDR3 DNA: TGCGCCAGCAGCTTGAGGGTCAGCTCCTACAATGAGCAGTTCTTC
clone size: NA
J gene: TRBJ2-1
D gene: NA
V gene: TRBV5-1

CDR3 protein: CAWKPSTDTQYF
CDR3 DNA: TGTGCCTGGAAGCCCAGCACAGATACGCAGTATTTT
clone size: NA
J gene: TRBJ2-3
D gene: NA
V gene: TRBV30

CDR3 protein: CASAPASSYGYTF
CDR3 DNA: TGCGCCAGCGCCCCAGCCAGCTCCTATGGCTACACCTTC
clone size: NA
J gene: TRBJ1-2
D gene: NA
V gene: TRBV10-2

CDR3 protein: CASAPGRGDYGYTF
CDR3 DNA: TGTGCTAGTGCTCCGGGACGGGGGGACTATGGCTACACCTTC
clone size: NA
J gene: TRBJ1-2
D gene: NA
V gene: TRBV12-5

CDR3 protein: CASSPRSYEKLFF
CDR3 DNA: TGTGCCAGCAGCCCCCGGAGCTATGAAAAACTGTTTTTT
clone size: NA
J gene: TRBJ1-4
D gene: NA
V gene: TRBV7-9

CDR3 protein: CASKLTGGSGNTIYF
CDR3 DNA: TGTGCCAGCAAACTGACAGGGGGCTCTGGAAACACCATATATTTT
clone size: NA
J gene: TRBJ1-3
D gene: TRBD1
V gene: TRBV2

CDR3 protein: CASNFRGSGNSPLHF
CDR3 DNA: TGTGCCAGCAACTTCAGGGGATCGGGTAATTCACCCCTCCACTTT
clone size: NA
J gene: TRBJ1-6
D gene: NA
V gene: TRBV2